Below, 24 T cell receptor beta chains from the same sample are listed, as sequenced in a study of cytomegalovirus exposure and HLA in healthy donors (dated by TCRdb to about 2017). Library creation used the immunoSEQ multiplex PCR assay. A mixture of 60 forward primers for TCR Vbeta segments and 13 reverse primers for TCR Jbeta segments was used in the multiplex PCR. TCRdb re-hosts the immuneACCESS table, in-frame sequences only. Its copies lack some clones; in the studies checked, an unresolved V gene accounts for under half of them, and the cause for the rest is not known. This sample has about 160,000 clones in its table, and around 72% of those were observed once. The biggest ten clones account for 5.5% to 7.5% of the sample. Sequencing was performed on PBMCs. Every receptor here comes from a woman aged 40 to 50 in good health and CMV-seropositive.

The chain uses TRBV7-2 and TRBJ2-1; unclear D gene. Per germline, CDR1 SGHTA and CDR2 FQGNSA. This CDR3 is built from 15 residues. Trimming removed 5 bases from V and 5 bases from J, with 16 bases in between. This CDR3 reads CASSTHTTQDNEQFF. CDR3 nucleotide sequence: TGTGCCAGCAGCACCCATACCACCCAGGACAATGAGCAGTTCTTC.

The chain joins TRBV9 to TRBJ2-3, with D tentatively TRBD1 (7 bases). Germline lookup yields CDR1 SGDLS and CDR2 YYNGEE. The CDR3 has 18 residues. V dropped 4 bases and J dropped 2 bases, with 23 bases sitting between them. The CDR3 loop is CASSPGQEGVGATDTQYF. CDR3 DNA sequence: TGTGCCAGCAGCCCCGGACAGGAGGGGGTCGGGGCCACAGATACGCAGTATTTT.

V is TRBV5-4 and J is TRBJ1-2; the D is unclear. The V and J ends lost 2 bases and 0 bases respectively, with 14 bases between them. From germline, CDR1 is SGHNT and CDR2 YYREEE (reference sequence). The CDR3 runs to 16 residues. The CDR3 region has the DNA TGTGCCAGCAGCTTAGGTGGGGAGCAAGCTAACTATGGCTACACCTTC. Encoded protein: CASSLGGEQANYGYTF.

In its sample, this clone was seen once. The genes are TRBV5-1 and TRBJ2-1, with 12 bases lining up with TRBD2. The CDR3 covers 16 residues. Germline assignment: CDR1 SGHRS and CDR2 YFSETQ. The trim removed 2 bases at V and 5 bases at J, leaving 5 bases unmatched. The CDR3 nucleotides read TGCGCCAGCAGCTTCGGCCTAGCGGGGGGGAACAATGAGCAGTTCTTC. Protein sequence: CASSFGLAGGNNEQFF.

There are a few counts of this clone. V usage is TRBV28 and J usage is TRBJ2-5; 7 nucleotides agree with TRBD2. Trimming removed 5 bases from V and 2 bases from J; junction bases left unmatched: 5. CDR3 size: 14 residues. From germline, CDR1 is MDHEN and CDR2 SYDVKM. Written as DNA, the CDR3 is TGTGCCAGCAGTGGAGCGGGGAATCAAGAGACCCAGTACTTC. This sequence encodes CASSGAGNQETQYF.

This clone was counted between two and nine times. Here the CDR3 reads CACRGRSGYTF. CDR3 in DNA: TGTGCCTGCAGGGGGCGAAGTGGCTACACCTTC. This sequence joins TRBV30 and TRBJ1-2; 8 bases map to TRBD1. The germline V gene has CDR1 GTSNPN and CDR2 SVGIG (reference sequence). The CDR3 covers 11 residues. Trimming at V came to 6 bases and at J to 7 bases, leaving 4 bases not matched to a gene.

The J gene is TRBJ2-5, the V gene TRBV5-4, with D tentatively TRBD1 (5 bases). Trimming pared 0 bases from V and 5 bases from J, leaving 11 bases between. In germline, CDR1 is SGHNT, CDR2 YYREEE (reference sequence). CDR3 size: 14 residues. The DNA for the CDR3 is TGTGCCAGCAGCTTGGTGGGGCCTCGGGAGACCCAGTACTTC. Protein sequence: CASSLVGPRETQYF.

The rearrangement joins TRBV30 to TRBJ2-2; 8 bases match TRBD1. The CDR3 is 16 residues long. Unmatched junction bases numbered 8, after V lost 0 bases and J lost 5 bases. Looked up from germline, CDR1 is GTSNPN and CDR2 is SVGIG (reference sequence). In DNA form, the CDR3 reads TGTGCCTGGAGTGTACCGAGGACAGGGATTACCGGGGAGCTGTTTTTT. Translating it yields CAWSVPRTGITGELFF.

The chain uses TRBV18 and TRBJ1-4, with D possibly matching TRBD1 (5 bases). This CDR3 contains 16 residues. V was trimmed by 2 bases and J by 2 bases, leaving 12 bases between them. The germline V gene encodes CDR1 KGHSH and CDR2 LQKENI. CDR3 loop: CASSPSQGLTNEKLFF. CDR3 bases: TGTGCCAGCTCACCAAGTCAGGGTCTGACTAATGAAAAACTGTTTTTT.

J is TRBJ1-6 and V is TRBV10-2; the match to TRBD1 covers 9 bases. V shed 6 bases and J 7 bases; nucleotides not matched to a gene: 10. CDR3 length equals 16 residues. Germline assignment: CDR1 WSHSY and CDR2 SAAADI. CDR3 in amino acids: CASRVPSTGGNSPLHF. The CDR3 nucleotides are TGCGCCAGCAGGGTTCCCTCGACAGGGGGGAATTCACCCCTCCACTTT.

V is TRBV7-9 and J is TRBJ1-1, with 7 bases fitting TRBD1. The CDR3 length is 12 residues. The V gene end was trimmed by 5 bases and the J gene end by 7 bases; junction bases not matched to a gene: 4. The germline CDR1 and CDR2 sequences are SEHNR and FQNEAQ (reference sequence). CDR3: CASSPNRGEAFF. CDR3 DNA: TGTGCCAGCAGCCCTAACAGGGGTGAAGCTTTCTTT.

The CDR3 DNA reads TGCGCCAGCAGCTTGGATCAGGGGGCAACTTTTGGCTACACCTTC. This sequence encodes CASSLDQGATFGYTF. The V and J genes are TRBV5-1 and TRBJ1-2, with 8 bases lining up with TRBD1. V shed 0 bases, J shed 7 bases, and the junction held 8 bases outside the gene matches. This CDR3 is built from 15 residues. Looked up from germline, CDR1 is SGHRS and CDR2 is YFSETQ.

This chain joins TRBV29-1 and TRBJ2-1; TRBD2 is a possible D gene (5 bases). V was cut by 3 bases and J by 3 bases, with 6 bases left in between. CDR3 length: 12 residues. CDR1 and CDR2 (germline): SQVTM, ANQGSEA. CDR3 loop: CSVDEGYNEQFF. For the CDR3, the DNA is TGCAGCGTTGACGAGGGCTACAATGAGCAGTTCTTC.

The V and J genes are TRBV7-9 and TRBJ2-3; the match to TRBD2 covers 7 bases. The CDR3 has 13 residues. Germline assignment: CDR1 SEHNR and CDR2 FQNEAQ (reference sequence). The CDR3 bases are TGTTCCAACGAACCAGCGGGGTCAGATACGCAGTATTTT. Residues: CSNEPAGSDTQYF. The variable domain in full, with the rest retrieved from reference TRBV7-9 and TRBJ2-3, is DTGVSQNPRHKITKRGQNVTFRCDPISEHNRLYWYRQTLGQGPEFLTYFQNEAQLEKSRLLSDRFSAERPKGSFSTLEIQRTEQGDSAMYLCSNEPAGSDTQYFGPGTRLTVL.

This sequence joins TRBV10-1 and TRBJ1-1, with D uncertain. This CDR3 region has 12 residues. V lost 5 bases and J lost 4, with 8 bases in between. Germline loops: CDR1 WNHNN, CDR2 SYGVQD (reference sequence). The CDR3 protein is CASSRGSTEAFF. In DNA form, the CDR3 reads TGCGCCAGCAGTCGAGGAAGCACTGAAGCTTTCTTT.

The gene calls are TRBV5-4 and TRBJ2-4; D ambiguous. Germline V gene data show CDR1 as SGHNT and CDR2 as YYREEE (reference sequence). Trimming cost V 7 bases and J 0 bases, with 8 bases left between them. There are 13 residues in the CDR3. The CDR3 is CASEVLAKNIQYF. In DNA form, the CDR3 reads TGTGCCAGCGAGGTCCTAGCCAAAAACATTCAGTACTTC.

This clone was seen just once. The chain uses TRBV13 and TRBJ2-2, with TRBD2 identical over 8 bases. Germline CDR1 reads PRHDT; CDR2 reads FYEKMQ (reference sequence). The length of the CDR3 is 18 residues. V was pared by 5 bases and J by 2 bases, with 13 bases of the junction left unmatched. The DNA of the CDR3 is TGTGCCAGCAGCCACACTAACTTAGCGGGGATCAACACCGGGGAGCTGTTTTTT. Its translation is CASSHTNLAGINTGELFF.

This clone has a handful of counts. Within the sample, other DNA sequences also encode this same CDR3. The rearrangement links TRBV7-2 to TRBJ1-3; 9 nucleotides match TRBD1. CDR3 length equals 15 residues. Trimming at V came to 3 bases and at J to 4 bases, leaving 4 bases not matched to a gene. Germline values: CDR1 SGHTA, CDR2 FQGNSA. The CDR3 DNA is TGTGCCAGCAGCTTTGGGACAGGGAAAGGAAACACCATATATTTT. As protein: CASSFGTGKGNTIYF.

The chain joins TRBV5-6 to TRBJ2-1; weak D call: TRBD2 (5 bases). Germline V gene lookup returns CDR1 SGHDT and CDR2 YYEEEE. Trimming cost V 0 bases and J 0 bases, with 16 bases left between them. This CDR3 contains 18 residues. This CDR3 reads CASSLEFGEKSSYNEQFF. In DNA, the CDR3 is TGTGCCAGCAGCTTGGAATTCGGGGAGAAAAGCTCCTACAATGAGCAGTTCTTC.

This rearrangement joins TRBV28 to TRBJ1-5, with a possible D match to TRBD1 (6 bases). With 7 bases removed from V and 5 bases from J, the gap between germline ends came to 15 bases. In germline, CDR1 is MDHEN, CDR2 SYDVKM. The CDR3 totals 14 residues. For the CDR3, the DNA is TGTGCCAGCACGCCCCACAGGGCTGATCAGCCCCAGCATTTT. Its translation is CASTPHRADQPQHF.

The V and J genes are TRBV19 and TRBJ2-1, with a tentative D call TRBD2 (5 bases). This CDR3 contains 15 residues. Trimming took 3 bases from V and 7 from J, leaving 16 bases between them. The germline CDR1 and CDR2 sequences are LNHDA and SQIVND (reference sequence). The chain's CDR3 is CASSMGQDRRNEQFF. CDR3 bases: TGTGCCAGTAGTATGGGCCAGGACCGGAGGAATGAGCAGTTCTTC.

The V gene is TRBV6-5, the J gene TRBJ2-6, with a weak D call TRBD2 (6 bases). The germline gives CDR1 MNHEY, CDR2 SVGAGI. Between the trimmed V and J ends, which lost 4 bases and 0 bases, there was a span of 10 bases. The CDR3 loop spans 16 amino acids. DNA for the CDR3: TGTGCCAGCAGTTCGGGAGCCTACTCTGGGGCCAACGTCCTGACTTTC. Translating it yields CASSSGAYSGANVLTF.

This chain uses TRBV30 with TRBJ1-5; 11 bases fit TRBD1. This CDR3 comprises 14 residues. With V trimmed by 5 bases and J by 6 bases, 6 bases remained unmatched. From germline, CDR1 is GTSNPN and CDR2 SVGIG (reference sequence). In DNA form, the CDR3 reads TGTGCCTGGGCCGGACAGGGGGCTATTCAGCCCCAGCATTTT. Residues: CAWAGQGAIQPQHF.

CDR3 residues: CASSAGTGVNQPQHF. The DNA for the CDR3 is TGTGCCAGCAGCGCGGGGACAGGGGTCAATCAGCCCCAGCATTTT. The J gene is TRBJ1-5, the V gene TRBV7-9, with TRBD1 matching over 10 bases. Per germline, CDR1 SEHNR and CDR2 FQNEAQ (reference sequence). V dropped 5 bases and J dropped 3; count of bases not matched to a gene: 4. The CDR3 totals 15 residues.